The clone carrying this TCR beta chain was detected many times. Division of CD4+ cells produced a CD45RA+ naive subset and a CD45RA-negative memory subset. Here immunoSEQ multiplex PCR was the method, and the copy in TCRdb shows in-frame clones only, minus some. The sample shows fewer than 1.4 million clones, more than 75% of them seen only once. The data were taken from a study of shared clonotypes between healthy human individuals. Study-wide background: Donor composition was a couple of women and three men, aged 18 to 49.

The CDR3 runs 15 residues. V lost 7 bases, J lost 1 base, and 6 bases stayed unmatched. CDR1 and CDR2 (germline): MRHNA, SNTAGT. This receptor was identified in a man in his late teens or twenties in good health. Some clones in this sample may be carry-over from other donors' samples. Sequencing input: memory CD4+ T cells from PBMCs. Subset: CD45RA-negative fraction. The V and J genes are TRBV6-4 and TRBJ2-5, with TRBD2 identical over 10 bases. The CDR3 loop reads CASTGTSEPQETQYF. Written as DNA, the CDR3 is TGTGCCAGCACCGGGACTAGCGAACCCCAAGAGACCCAGTACTTC.